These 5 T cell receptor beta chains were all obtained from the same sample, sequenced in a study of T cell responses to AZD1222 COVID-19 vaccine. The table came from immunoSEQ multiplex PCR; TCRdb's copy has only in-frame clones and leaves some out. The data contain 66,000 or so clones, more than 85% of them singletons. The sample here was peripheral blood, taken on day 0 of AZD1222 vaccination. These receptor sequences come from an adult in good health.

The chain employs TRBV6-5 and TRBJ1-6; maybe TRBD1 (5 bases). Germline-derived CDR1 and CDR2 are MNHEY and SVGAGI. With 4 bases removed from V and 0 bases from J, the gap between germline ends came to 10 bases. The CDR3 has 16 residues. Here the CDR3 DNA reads TGTGCCAGCAGTTCTTGGGGGGGCTCCTATAATTCACCCCTCCACTTT. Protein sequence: CASSSWGGSYNSPLHF.

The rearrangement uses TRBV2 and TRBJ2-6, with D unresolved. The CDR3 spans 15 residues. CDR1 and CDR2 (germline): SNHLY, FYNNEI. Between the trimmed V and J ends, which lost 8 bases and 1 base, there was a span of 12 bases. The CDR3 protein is CASPVDRSGANVLTF. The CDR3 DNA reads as TGTGCCAGCCCGGTGGACCGATCTGGGGCCAACGTCCTGACTTTC.

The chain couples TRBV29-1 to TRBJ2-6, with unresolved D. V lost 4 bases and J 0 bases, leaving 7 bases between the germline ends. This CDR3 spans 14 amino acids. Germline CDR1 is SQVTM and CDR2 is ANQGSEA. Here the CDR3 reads CSVGQDSGANVLTF. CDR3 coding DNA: TGCAGCGTTGGCCAGGACTCTGGGGCCAACGTCCTGACTTTC.

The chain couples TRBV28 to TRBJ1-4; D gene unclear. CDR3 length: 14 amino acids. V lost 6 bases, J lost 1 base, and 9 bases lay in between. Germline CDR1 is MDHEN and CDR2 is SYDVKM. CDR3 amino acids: CASSPGGTNEKLFF. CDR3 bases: TGTGCCAGCAGCCCGGGAGGAACTAATGAAAAACTGTTTTTT.

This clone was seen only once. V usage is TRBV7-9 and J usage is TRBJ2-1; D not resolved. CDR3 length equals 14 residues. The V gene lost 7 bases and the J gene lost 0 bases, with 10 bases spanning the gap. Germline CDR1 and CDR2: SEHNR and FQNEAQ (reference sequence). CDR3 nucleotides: TGTGCCAGCACCCAGATAAACTCCTACAATGAGCAGTTCTTC. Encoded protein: CASTQINSYNEQFF.